This T cell receptor beta chain was captured in a study of response to subunit inactivated influenza vaccine. This clonotype was detected a few times. Its specificity is unknown. TCRdb re-called the RT-PCR reads with MiXCR, one entry per CDR3 protein. The table records about 570,000 distinct CDR3 sequences, approximately 10% of them present only once. With 5 bases removed from V and 7 bases from J, the gap between germline ends came to 14 bases. This CDR3 comprises 13 residues. Study conclusions and caveats: The authors suggested that few new T cells are recruited per seasonal influenza vaccination.

The source material was PBMCs from blood, sampled on the day of vaccination. The V call is TRBV12-3 or TRBV12-4, the J call TRBJ1-2; D not resolved. The TCR originated in a man aged 50 or older who received an inactivated influenza vaccine. CDR3 sequence (DNA): TGTGCCAGCAGTAGTACCGGGGTGAGTGGCTACACCTTC. This translates into CASSSTGVSGYTF.